The 20 T cell receptor beta chains presented below share a single source sample, sequenced in a study of cytomegalovirus exposure and HLA in healthy donors. It was with 60 Vbeta and 13 Jbeta primers that the PCR ran. The protocol was immunoSEQ multiplex PCR, while the TCRdb copy is restricted to in-frame clones and leaves out a portion. The sample totals over 200,000 clones. The sample was PBMCs. The source of these receptors is a woman in her 30s in good health and CMV-seropositive.

This chain joins TRBV6-6 and TRBJ2-5, with 11 bases matching TRBD1. V trimming: 6 bases; J trimming: 3 bases; junction bases outside the gene matches: 3. CDR1 is MNHNY, CDR2 SVGAGI, per germline (reference sequence). CDR3 length: 14 residues. The CDR3 nucleotides are TGTGCCAGCAGCTTGGGACAGGGGGAAGAGACCCAGTACTTC. Protein: CASSLGQGEETQYF.

V and J are TRBV11-2 and TRBJ1-1; weak D call: TRBD1 (5 bases). This CDR3 contains 15 residues. V gave up 2 bases and J gave up 6 bases, with 16 bases separating them. Germline V lookup: CDR1 SGHAT, CDR2 FQNNGV. DNA for the CDR3: TGTGCCAGCAGCTTAATGGGTGCAGGGATGGCTGAAGCTTTCTTT. Translating gives CASSLMGAGMAEAFF.

The J gene is TRBJ2-2, the V gene TRBV19, with a possible D match to TRBD1 (7 bases). Trimming shortened V by 7 bases and J by 5 bases, and 20 bases separated the two germline ends. The germline V gene encodes CDR1 LNHDA and CDR2 SQIVND (reference sequence). CDR3 size: 16 residues. CDR3 residues: CASTNHRQGGTGELFF. The DNA for the CDR3 is TGTGCCAGTACCAATCACAGGCAGGGGGGAACCGGGGAGCTGTTTTTT.

This rearrangement joins TRBV9 to TRBJ2-3, with D possibly being TRBD2 (5 bases). The V and J ends lost 4 bases and 8 bases respectively, with 17 bases between them. The CDR3 runs 14 residues. The germline V gene has CDR1 SGDLS and CDR2 YYNGEE. The CDR3 sequence is CASSPQAGKGTQYF. In nucleotides, the CDR3 is TGTGCCAGCAGCCCCCAGGCCGGGAAAGGTACGCAGTATTTT.

The J gene is TRBJ1-6, the V gene TRBV5-1; the D gene is possibly TRBD1 (6 bases). Germline V gives CDR1 SGHRS, CDR2 YFSETQ. The CDR3 spans 15 residues. With 0 bases removed from V and 10 bases from J, the gap between germline ends came to 14 bases. The CDR3 nucleotides read TGCGCCAGCAGCTTGGGAGTTTCAGGGGAATCACCCCTCCACTTT. The encoded protein is CASSLGVSGESPLHF.

The rearrangement uses TRBV6-6 and TRBJ2-2, with D possibly TRBD2 on 5 matching bases. The V end was cut by 6 bases, the J end by 5 bases, with 16 bases between. The CDR3 is 15 residues long. From germline, CDR1 is MNHNY and CDR2 SVGAGI (reference sequence). The CDR3 bases are TGTGCCAGCAGCACGGAGACGGGAAAGACCGGGGAGCTGTTTTTT. It is translated as CASSTETGKTGELFF.

The V gene is TRBV5-1, the J gene TRBJ2-1; the match to TRBD2 covers 7 bases. CDR3 length: 15 residues. The trim removed 2 bases at V and 2 bases at J, leaving 4 bases unmatched. CDR1 and CDR2 from the germline V gene are SGHRS and YFSETQ. The CDR3 loop is CASSFFAGAYNEQFF. The CDR3 region has the DNA TGCGCCAGCAGCTTCTTCGCGGGAGCCTACAATGAGCAGTTCTTC. The full variable domain, in which reference TRBV5-1 and TRBJ2-1 provide the parts outside the CDR3, is KAGVTQTPRYLIKTRGQQVTLSCSPISGHRSVSWYQQTPGQGLQFLFEYFSETQRNKGNFPGRFSGRQFSNSRSEMNVSTLELGDSALYLCASSFFAGAYNEQFFGPGTRLTVL.

This sequence joins TRBV4-3 and TRBJ2-3; 8 bases align to TRBD2. This CDR3 region has 20 residues. Germline V gives CDR1 LGHNA, CDR2 YSLEER. V shed 0 bases, J shed 0 bases, and the junction held 14 bases outside the gene matches. The CDR3: CASSQDVVTASGYSTDTQYF. The CDR3, as DNA: TGCGCCAGCAGCCAAGATGTGGTTACGGCTAGCGGGTACAGCACAGATACGCAGTATTTT.

The chain couples TRBV28 to TRBJ2-5; possible D gene TRBD2, 6 bases. The V gene's germline CDR1 is MDHEN and CDR2 SYDVKM. CDR3 size: 15 residues. Between the trimmed V and J ends, which lost 5 bases and 5 bases, there was a span of 18 bases. The CDR3 protein is CASSPPGTQGETQYF. The CDR3 nucleotides are TGTGCCAGCAGTCCCCCCGGGACTCAAGGGGAGACCCAGTACTTC.

The chain recombines TRBV10-3 with TRBJ1-4, with a possible D match to TRBD1 (6 bases). The V end lost 10 bases, the J end lost 0 bases, and 12 bases lay between the germline ends. CDR1 and CDR2 (germline): ENHRY, SYGVKD. The CDR3 totals 14 residues. The CDR3 region has the DNA TGTGCCACTGGACAGATTGCAACTAATGAAAAACTGTTTTTT. It yields the protein CATGQIATNEKLFF.

This chain uses TRBV7-2 with TRBJ2-1; 9 nucleotides match TRBD2. With V trimmed by 0 bases and J by 10 bases, 1 base remained unmatched. This CDR3 contains 13 residues. In germline, CDR1 is SGHTA, CDR2 FQGNSA. The CDR3 loop reads CASSLALAGEQFF. The CDR3 DNA sequence: TGTGCCAGCAGCTTAGCCCTAGCGGGAGAGCAGTTCTTC.

The chain combines TRBV18 with TRBJ2-2; 8 bases are a match to TRBD1. J was trimmed by 3 bases and V by 5 bases; bases with no gene match: 2. Germline CDR1 reads KGHSH; CDR2 reads LQKENI. The CDR3 loop spans 14 amino acids. The CDR3 is CASSATGDTGELFF. The CDR3 DNA reads TGTGCCAGCTCAGCGACAGGGGACACCGGGGAGCTGTTTTTT.

The chain uses TRBV18 and TRBJ1-2, with TRBD1 matching 9 bases. Trimming at V came to 6 bases and at J to 8 bases, leaving 16 bases not matched to a gene. CDR3 length: 16 amino acids. CDR1 KGHSH and CDR2 LQKENI come from the germline V gene. Written as DNA, the CDR3 is TGTGCCAGCTCGCTTGACCCCGGGACAGGGCTCGTGGGCTACACCTTC. Its translation is CASSLDPGTGLVGYTF. The whole variable domain, filled in from reference TRBV18 and TRBJ1-2, reads NAGVMQNPRHLVRRRGQEARLRCSPMKGHSHVYWYRQLPEEGLKFMVYLQKENIIDESGMPKERFSAEFPKEGPSILRIQQVVRGDSAAYFCASSLDPGTGLVGYTFGSGTRLTVV.

V gene TRBV11-2 combines with J gene TRBJ2-6, with D unclear. Germline CDR1 reads SGHAT; CDR2 reads FQNNGV. CDR3 length equals 16 residues. Trimming removed 5 bases at V and 1 base at J, with 12 bases between. The DNA for the CDR3 is TGTGCCAGCAGCCAAGTTGGCCAATCTGGGGCCAACGTCCTGACTTTC. Protein product: CASSQVGQSGANVLTF.

Comments on this clone: This sample includes further DNA sequences coding for the same CDR3. The rearrangement uses TRBV6-5 and TRBJ1-1, with D uncertain. Trimming took 0 bases from V and 2 from J, leaving 4 bases between them. Germline CDR1 reads MNHEY; CDR2 reads SVGAGI. The CDR3 is 13 amino acids. CDR3 coding DNA: TGTGCCAGCAGTTACTCGAGAAACACTGAAGCTTTCTTT. Amino acid sequence: CASSYSRNTEAFF.

The rearrangement uses TRBV30 and TRBJ2-7; TRBD1 might be the D (6 bases). Trimming left V 0 bases short and J 2 bases short, with 11 bases between. This CDR3 is built from 14 residues. Germline lookup yields CDR1 GTSNPN and CDR2 SVGIG (reference sequence). The CDR3: CAWSVPGVPYEQYF. DNA of the CDR3: TGTGCCTGGAGTGTACCAGGGGTTCCCTACGAGCAGTACTTC. The whole variable domain, filled in from reference TRBV30 and TRBJ2-7, reads SQTIHQWPATLVQPVGSPLSLECTVEGTSNPNLYWYRQAAGRGLQLLFYSVGIGQISSEVPQNLSASRPQDRQFILSSKKLLLSDSGFYLCAWSVPGVPYEQYFGPGTRLTVT.

The V gene is TRBV14, the J gene TRBJ2-1, with a weak D call TRBD1 (6 bases). The CDR3 contains 16 residues. Germline lookup yields CDR1 SGHDN and CDR2 FVKESK. V shed 0 bases and J shed 5 bases, with 14 bases lying between them. The CDR3 is CASSQDDRDTDNEQFF. CDR3 in DNA: TGTGCCAGCAGCCAAGACGACCGGGACACGGACAATGAGCAGTTCTTC. The full variable domain, in which reference TRBV14 and TRBJ2-1 provide the parts outside the CDR3, is EAGVTQFPSHSVIEKGQTVTLRCDPISGHDNLYWYRRVMGKEIKFLLHFVKESKQDESGMPNNRFLAERTGGTYSTLKVQPAELEDSGVYFCASSQDDRDTDNEQFFGPGTRLTVL.

V usage is TRBV4-3 and J usage is TRBJ2-7; D is perhaps TRBD1 (6 bases). This CDR3 comprises 14 residues. Trimming cost V 0 bases and J 3 bases, with 9 bases left between them. CDR1 is LGHNA, CDR2 YSLEER, per germline. This CDR3 is CASSQERGNYEQYF. CDR3 DNA: TGCGCCAGCAGCCAAGAGAGGGGGAACTACGAGCAGTACTTC.

As to this clone: The same CDR3 arises from other DNA sequences in this sample as well. The genes are TRBV5-1 and TRBJ2-7, with D perhaps TRBD1 (6 bases). This CDR3 region has 15 residues. The germline V and J ends were trimmed by 0 bases and 4 bases, with 14 bases remaining between them. Germline V gene lookup returns CDR1 SGHRS and CDR2 YFSETQ. DNA for the CDR3: TGCGCCAGCAGCTTGGAGGGCAGGGGAGAGTACGAGCAGTACTTC. It translates to CASSLEGRGEYEQYF.

The chain joins TRBV5-1 to TRBJ1-2, with D perhaps TRBD1 (6 bases). The V gene's germline CDR1 is SGHRS and CDR2 YFSETQ. Trimming stripped 4 bases from V and 1 base from J, with 20 bases between. The CDR3 consists of 17 residues. For the CDR3, the DNA is TGCGCCAGCAGCCGAGCGACCGGGACAACGCATAACTATGGCTACACCTTC. Residues: CASSRATGTTHNYGYTF.